Listed below are T cell receptor beta chains from one sample, sequenced in a study of shared T cell receptors in the human thymus. Repertoires were generated with immunoSEQ multiplex PCR, while TCRdb's copy carries only in-frame clones and drops some. Altogether about 660,000 clones are present, over 75% being singletons, with the ten largest covering about 0.01%. These same data were also listed under a study on human thymus T cells.

The specimen was thymocytes. These receptors originate from a boy under three years old with a congenital heart defect. The CDR3 runs from the conserved cysteine through the conserved F or W. Each record gives: D gene, clone size, V gene, J gene, CDR3 protein, CDR3 DNA. D genes are given only for firm matches. Size is stated for part of the rows, as once, few or many counts, or as a class when the clone is expanded.

TRBD2	once	TRBV6-5	TRBJ2-1	CASSYGYRLADNEQFF	TGTGCCAGCAGTTACGGATATAGACTAGCAGACAATGAGCAGTTCTTC
NA	NA	TRBV7-9	TRBJ2-3	CASSLDLPGQLSTDTQYF	TGTGCCAGCAGCTTAGATTTGCCCGGACAGTTGAGTACAGATACGCAGTATTTT
TRBD2	few	TRBV12-5	TRBJ2-2	CASGLRLAGGPPGELFF	TGTGCTAGTGGTCTCCGTTTAGCGGGAGGGCCACCCGGGGAGCTGTTTTTT
NA	NA	TRBV5-1	TRBJ2-2	CASSWGMGESGELFF	TGCGCCAGCAGCTGGGGAATGGGAGAGTCCGGGGAGCTGTTTTTT
TRBD2	once	TRBV12-5	TRBJ2-5	CASGLWGSREDQETQYF	TGTGCTAGTGGTTTGTGGGGGTCGCGGGAGGACCAAGAGACCCAGTACTTC
NA	NA	TRBV5-1	TRBJ1-1	CASSRDSLMNTEAFF	TGCGCCAGCAGCAGAGACAGTCTCATGAACACTGAAGCTTTCTTT
NA	NA	TRBV4-3	TRBJ2-2	CASSQDTRRSNTGELFF	TGCGCCAGCAGCCAAGATACCAGGAGGTCGAACACCGGGGAGCTGTTTTTT
NA	NA	TRBV6-5	TRBJ1-1	CASSTGRAAEAFF	TGTGCCAGCAGCACGGGCAGGGCCGCTGAAGCTTTCTTT
TRBD1	NA	TRBV13	TRBJ1-1	CASSPGQGSTGTEAFF	TGTGCCAGCAGCCCCGGACAGGGCTCAACCGGAACTGAAGCTTTCTTT
TRBD1	NA	TRBV2	TRBJ1-5	CASSLDREGGVRQPQHF	TGTGCCAGCAGCCTTGACAGGGAAGGAGGTGTCCGTCAGCCCCAGCATTTT
NA	NA	TRBV27	TRBJ2-3	CASSLHKTVADTQYF	TGTGCCAGCAGTTTACACAAAACAGTGGCAGATACGCAGTATTTT
TRBD2	NA	TRBV7-9	TRBJ2-7	CASSLFGTSGSSYEQYF	TGTGCCAGCAGCTTATTTGGAACTAGCGGGAGCTCCTACGAGCAGTACTTC
TRBD1	NA	TRBV10-3	TRBJ1-5	CAIRATGDQPQHF	TGTGCCATCAGAGCGACAGGGGACCAGCCCCAGCATTTT
TRBD1	once	TRBV6-5	TRBJ1-2	CASSRTGGNHYGYTF	TGTGCCAGCAGCCGGACAGGGGGCAATCACTATGGCTACACCTTC
TRBD2	NA	TRBV6-5	TRBJ2-7	CASSYDGRAPYEQYF	TGTGCCAGCAGTTACGACGGGAGGGCCCCCTACGAGCAGTACTTC
NA	NA	TRBV19	TRBJ1-2	CASRGRLTF	TGTGCCAGTAGGGGCAGGCTCACCTTC
TRBD1	NA	TRBV27	TRBJ2-7	CASSPTTGKAIWAGYEQYF	TGTGCCAGCAGCCCCACGACAGGGAAAGCGATATGGGCGGGCTACGAGCAGTACTTC
TRBD1	NA	TRBV6-1	TRBJ2-7	CASSEVGDSRYEQYF	TGTGCCAGCAGTGAGGTTGGGGACAGCCGCTACGAGCAGTACTTC
NA	NA	TRBV7-9	TRBJ2-5	CASSSDWGGAQYF	TGTGCCAGCAGCTCCGACTGGGGGGGCGCCCAGTACTTC
NA	NA	TRBV28	TRBJ1-4	CASSNSWSHEKLFF	TGTGCCAGCAGTAACTCTTGGAGCCATGAAAAACTGTTTTTT
NA	NA	TRBV6-5	TRBJ2-7	CASSYAGPREQYF	TGTGCCAGCAGTTACGCGGGTCCGCGCGAGCAGTACTTC
TRBD2	NA	TRBV5-5	TRBJ2-7	CASSLVAGRERSYEQYF	TGTGCCAGCAGCTTGGTGGCAGGGCGGGAGCGGTCCTACGAGCAGTACTTC
TRBD1	NA	TRBV2	TRBJ2-1	CASIGTGSDEQFF	TGTGCCAGCATCGGGACAGGGAGCGATGAGCAGTTCTTC
NA	few	TRBV30	TRBJ2-7	CAWSDAGRINSYEQYF	TGTGCCTGGAGTGATGCGGGCAGGATTAACTCCTACGAGCAGTACTTC
TRBD2	NA	TRBV6-5	TRBJ2-7	CASRKLAGGAYEQYF	TGTGCCAGCAGGAAGCTAGCGGGAGGGGCATACGAGCAGTACTTC
NA	NA	TRBV21-1	TRBJ2-7	CASSKVSLAGSYEQYF	TGTGCCAGCAGCAAAGTAAGTCTAGCGGGAAGCTACGAGCAGTACTTC
TRBD1	NA	TRBV5-4	TRBJ2-4	CASRAGTGGDIQYF	TGTGCCAGCAGGGCCGGGACAGGGGGGGACATTCAGTACTTC
TRBD2	NA	TRBV28	TRBJ2-7	CASRGTSGSYEQYF	TGTGCCAGCAGGGGGACTAGCGGCTCCTACGAGCAGTACTTC
TRBD1	NA	TRBV5-4	TRBJ1-1	CASSLTRGRLDTEAFF	TGTGCCAGCAGCTTGACGAGGGGGCGCCTTGACACTGAAGCTTTCTTT
TRBD2	NA	TRBV28	TRBJ2-1	CASSLSGSSLYNEQFF	TGTGCCAGCAGTCTTAGCGGGAGTTCCCTTTACAATGAGCAGTTCTTC
NA	NA	TRBV27	TRBJ2-2	CASQPSPGQHTGELFF	TGTGCCAGCCAACCGTCCCCGGGACAACACACCGGGGAGCTGTTTTTT
NA	once	TRBV5-1	TRBJ1-1	CASSLVAGANTEAFF	TGCGCCAGCAGCTTGGTCGCGGGGGCGAACACTGAAGCTTTCTTT
TRBD1	NA	TRBV2	TRBJ2-7	CASRGQRDEQYF	TGTGCCAGCCGGGGACAGAGAGACGAGCAGTACTTC
TRBD2	NA	TRBV5-1	TRBJ2-1	CASSPGSKTSVTLPYNEQFF	TGCGCCAGCAGTCCGGGTTCGAAGACTAGCGTAACCCTCCCCTACAATGAGCAGTTCTTC
NA	once	TRBV27	TRBJ2-7	CASSLRQGYEQYF	TGTGCCAGCAGTTTAAGGCAGGGGTACGAGCAGTACTTC
NA	NA	TRBV19	TRBJ1-4	CASSIQQGRSEKLFF	TGTGCCAGTAGTATCCAACAGGGTCGTTCGGAAAAACTGTTTTTT
TRBD1	NA	TRBV5-1	TRBJ2-3	CASSPGGTGFWHTDTQYF	TGCGCCAGCAGTCCCGGAGGGACAGGGTTTTGGCACACAGATACGCAGTATTTT
TRBD2	NA	TRBV7-2	TRBJ2-7	CASSPTQGGRVEQYF	TGTGCCAGCAGCCCTACGCAGGGCGGGAGGGTCGAGCAGTACTTC
TRBD2	NA	TRBV27	TRBJ2-7	CASRSSFGTSGSYEQYF	TGTGCCAGCAGGAGCAGCTTCGGGACTAGCGGTTCCTACGAGCAGTACTTC
NA	NA	TRBV6-6	TRBJ1-4	CASRPGLGEGGEKLFF	TGTGCCAGCAGGCCCGGACTGGGCGAGGGTGGCGAAAAACTGTTTTTT
NA	NA	TRBV7-4	TRBJ2-1	CASSPQEAHGEQFF	TGTGCCAGCAGCCCCCAGGAGGCTCACGGTGAGCAGTTCTTC
NA	once	TRBV19	TRBJ2-1	CASSRGSRSSYNEQFF	TGTGCCAGTAGTAGAGGGAGCCGGAGCTCCTACAATGAGCAGTTCTTC
NA	NA	TRBV25-1	TRBJ1-2	CASSQQGGHGYTF	TGTGCCAGCAGTCAACAGGGTGGGCATGGCTACACCTTC
NA	NA	TRBV6-1	TRBJ1-2	CALGEYGYTF	TGTGCCCTCGGGGAGTATGGCTACACCTTC
NA	NA	TRBV27	TRBJ2-2	CASRRLGNTGELFF	TGTGCCAGCAGAAGGCTAGGGAACACCGGGGAGCTGTTTTTT
TRBD1	NA	TRBV7-2	TRBJ1-5	CASSLPDRGHPQPQHF	TGTGCCAGCAGCCTACCTGACAGGGGGCATCCCCAGCCCCAGCATTTT
NA	NA	TRBV15	TRBJ1-1	CATSRVKTGLANTEAFF	TGTGCCACCAGCAGGGTCAAAACAGGGCTTGCGAACACTGAAGCTTTCTTT
NA	NA	TRBV6-1	TRBJ1-3	CASSRRTVAGNTIYF	TGTGCCAGCAGCCGCCGGACAGTTGCTGGAAACACCATATATTTT
NA	NA	TRBV7-2	TRBJ2-3	CASSSTRGDTDTQYF	TGTGCCAGCAGCTCCACCCGGGGAGACACAGATACGCAGTATTTT
NA	NA	TRBV6-4	TRBJ1-1	CASSARGFTEAFF	TGTGCCAGCAGCGCCCGGGGTTTCACTGAAGCTTTCTTT
NA	NA	TRBV2	TRBJ1-1	CASSGGEGVDTEAFF	TGTGCCAGCAGTGGGGGCGAGGGGGTGGACACTGAAGCTTTCTTT
TRBD1	NA	TRBV29-1	TRBJ2-3	CSVPGQATDTQYF	TGCAGCGTTCCTGGACAGGCAACAGATACGCAGTATTTT
TRBD2	NA	TRBV5-6	TRBJ2-7	CASSLPGLYHEQYF	TGTGCCAGCAGCCTTCCGGGACTATACCACGAGCAGTACTTC
TRBD2	NA	TRBV7-8	TRBJ2-7	CASSLVGLAGEQYF	TGTGCCAGCAGCTTAGTTGGACTAGCGGGGGAGCAGTACTTC
TRBD1	NA	TRBV27	TRBJ2-7	CASIQDRGYEQYF	TGTGCCAGCATCCAGGACAGGGGATACGAGCAGTACTTC
NA	NA	TRBV25-1	TRBJ2-5	CASSEYRGGETQYF	TGTGCCAGCAGTGAATACAGGGGTGGGGAGACCCAGTACTTC